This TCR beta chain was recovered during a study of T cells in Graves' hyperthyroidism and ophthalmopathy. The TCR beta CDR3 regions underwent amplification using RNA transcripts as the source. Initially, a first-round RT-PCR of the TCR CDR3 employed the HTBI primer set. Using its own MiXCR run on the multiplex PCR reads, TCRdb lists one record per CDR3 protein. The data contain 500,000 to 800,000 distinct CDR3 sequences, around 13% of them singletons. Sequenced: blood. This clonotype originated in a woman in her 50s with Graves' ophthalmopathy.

The CDR3 here is CASSLEGQRAETQYF. CDR3 DNA: TGTGCCAGCAGCTTAGAGGGACAGAGGGCAGAGACCCAGTACTTC. The chain recombines TRBV7-9 with TRBJ2-5; TRBD1 matches at 7 bases. The germline CDR1 and CDR2 sequences are SEHNR and FQNEAQ (reference sequence). The CDR3 extends over 15 amino acids. The V segment lost 1 base and the J segment 4 bases; nucleotides outside the gene matches: 6.